This T cell receptor beta chain was identified during a study of glioma-infiltrating T cells. General study results and limits: Non-neoplastic patients had below-expected tissue-blood divergence, while all gliomas exceeded expectation.

V gave up 2 bases and J gave up 6 bases, with 14 bases separating them. The length of the CDR3 is 14 residues. Germline assignment: CDR1 MNHEY and CDR2 SVGAGI. This clonotype showed up just once. Its antigen is currently unknown. Amplification of TCR alpha and beta CDR3 regions from RNA used iRepertoire nested multiplex PCR. Each CDR3 protein is one row after TCRdb ran MiXCR on the multiplex PCR reads. The table has about 110,000 distinct CDR3 sequences, less than 30% seen once. Sequenced: glioma tissue, nonneoplastic brain tissue, or PBMCs (not recorded which). This chain connects TRBV6-5 to TRBJ2-7, with D perhaps TRBD2 (6 bases). This receptor was taken from a human donor with low-grade glioma or glioblastoma, undergoing nonglioma brain surgery, or in good health (not recorded which). The CDR3 loop reads CASSYDDRGIEQYF. CDR3 coding DNA: TGTGCCAGCAGTTACGATGACCGGGGGATCGAGCAGTACTTC.